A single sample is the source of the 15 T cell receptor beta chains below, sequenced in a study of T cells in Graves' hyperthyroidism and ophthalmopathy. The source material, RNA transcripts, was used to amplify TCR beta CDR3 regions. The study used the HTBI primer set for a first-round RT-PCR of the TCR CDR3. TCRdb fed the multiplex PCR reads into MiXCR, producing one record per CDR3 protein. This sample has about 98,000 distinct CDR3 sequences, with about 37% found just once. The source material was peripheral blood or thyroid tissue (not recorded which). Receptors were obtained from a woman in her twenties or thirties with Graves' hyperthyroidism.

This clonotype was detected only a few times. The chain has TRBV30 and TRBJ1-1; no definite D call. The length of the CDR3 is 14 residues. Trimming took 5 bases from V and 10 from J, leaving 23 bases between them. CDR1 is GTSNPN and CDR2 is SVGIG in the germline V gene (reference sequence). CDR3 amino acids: CAWSLGGSRPRAFF. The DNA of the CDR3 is TGTGCCTGGTCCTTGGGTGGGTCCCGGCCCCGAGCTTTCTTT.

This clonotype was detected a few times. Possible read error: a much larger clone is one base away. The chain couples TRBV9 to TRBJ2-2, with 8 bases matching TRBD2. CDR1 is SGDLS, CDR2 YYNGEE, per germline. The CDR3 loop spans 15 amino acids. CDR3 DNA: TGTGCCAGCAGCGCGACTAGCGCCTACACCCGGGAGCTGTTTTTT. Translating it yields CASSATSAYTRELFF.

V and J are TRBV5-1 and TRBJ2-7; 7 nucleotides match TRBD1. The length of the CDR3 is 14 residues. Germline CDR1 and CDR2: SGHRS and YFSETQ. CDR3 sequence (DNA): TGCACCAACAGCTTACGACAGGGACCCTACGAGCAGTACTTC. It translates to CTNSLRQGPYEQYF.

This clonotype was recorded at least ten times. CDR3 sequence (DNA): TGTGCCAGCAGTTACTTAACGGGGTCTGATGAAAAACTGTTTTTT. It specifies CASSYLTGSDEKLFF. The chain links TRBV6-5 to TRBJ1-4, with D hard to call. V lost 1 base, J lost 6 bases, and 12 bases lay in between. Germline assignment: CDR1 MNHEY and CDR2 SVGAGI. CDR3 size: 15 residues.

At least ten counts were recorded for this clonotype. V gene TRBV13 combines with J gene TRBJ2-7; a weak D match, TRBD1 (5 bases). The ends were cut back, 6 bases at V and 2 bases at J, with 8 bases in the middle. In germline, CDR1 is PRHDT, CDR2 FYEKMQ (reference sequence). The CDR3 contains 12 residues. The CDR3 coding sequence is TGTGCCAGCAGTCAAGGGGCCTACGAGCAGTACTTC. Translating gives CASSQGAYEQYF.

For the CDR3, the DNA is TGCAGTGCCCCACGGGGAGGGGAGTTCGAGACCCAGTACTTC. This codes for CSAPRGGEFETQYF. The chain joins TRBV20-1 to TRBJ2-5; 7 nucleotides agree with TRBD2. The CDR3 is 14 amino acids. Germline loops: CDR1 DFQATT, CDR2 SNEGSKA (reference sequence). J lost 5 bases, V lost 6 bases, and 12 bases had no gene match.

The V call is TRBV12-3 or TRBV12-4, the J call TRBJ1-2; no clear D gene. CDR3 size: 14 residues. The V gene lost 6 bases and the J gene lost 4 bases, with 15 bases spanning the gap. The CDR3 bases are TGTGCCAGCAGCTCTCTAGCGGGGAGCTATGGCTACACCTTC. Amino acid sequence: CASSSLAGSYGYTF.

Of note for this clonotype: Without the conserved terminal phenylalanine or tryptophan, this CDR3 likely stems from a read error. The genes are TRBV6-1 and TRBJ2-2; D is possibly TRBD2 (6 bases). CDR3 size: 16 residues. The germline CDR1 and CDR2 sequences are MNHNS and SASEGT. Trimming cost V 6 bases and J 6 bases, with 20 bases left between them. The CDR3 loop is CASSQEVAGLSGELFS. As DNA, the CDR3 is TGTGCCAGCAGCCAAGAGGTCGCGGGGCTTTCCGGGGAGCTGTTTTCT.

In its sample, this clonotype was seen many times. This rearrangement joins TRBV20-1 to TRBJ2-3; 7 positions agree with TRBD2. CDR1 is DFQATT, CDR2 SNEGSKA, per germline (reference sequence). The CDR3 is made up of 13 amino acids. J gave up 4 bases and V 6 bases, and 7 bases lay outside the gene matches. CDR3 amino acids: CSAGGGVSDTQYF. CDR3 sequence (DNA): TGCAGTGCGGGCGGGGGAGTGTCAGATACGCAGTATTTT.

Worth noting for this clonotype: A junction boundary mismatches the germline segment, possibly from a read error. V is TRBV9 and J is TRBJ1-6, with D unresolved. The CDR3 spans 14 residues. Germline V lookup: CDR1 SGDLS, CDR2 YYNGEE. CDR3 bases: TGTGCCAGCTGCGTGGTACAGTATAATTCACCCCCCCACTTT. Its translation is CASCVVQYNSPPHF. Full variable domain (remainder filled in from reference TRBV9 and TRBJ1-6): DSGVTQTPKHLITATGQRVTLRCSPRSGDLSVYWYQQSLDQGLQFLIQYYNGEERAKGNILERFSAQQFPDLHSELNLSSLELGDSALYFCASCVVQYNSPPHFGNGTRLTVT.

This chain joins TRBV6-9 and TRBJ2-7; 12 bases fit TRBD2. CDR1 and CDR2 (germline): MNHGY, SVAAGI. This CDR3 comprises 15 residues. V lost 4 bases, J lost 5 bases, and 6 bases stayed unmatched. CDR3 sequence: CASSSWTSGNHEQYF. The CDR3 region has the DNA TGTGCCAGCAGTTCTTGGACTAGCGGGAACCACGAGCAGTACTTC.

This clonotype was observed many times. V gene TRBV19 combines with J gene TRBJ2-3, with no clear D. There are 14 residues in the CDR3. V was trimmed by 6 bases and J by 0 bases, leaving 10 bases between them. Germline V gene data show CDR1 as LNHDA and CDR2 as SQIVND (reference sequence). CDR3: CASRGGSSTDTQYF. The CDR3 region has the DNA TGTGCCAGTAGGGGCGGTTCTAGCACAGATACGCAGTATTTT.

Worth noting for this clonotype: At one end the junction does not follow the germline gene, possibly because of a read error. The CDR3 DNA reads TGTGCCAGCAGCTTCAGGGGAGGGGAAACCCAGCACTTC. Translating gives CASSFRGGETQHF. The J gene is TRBJ2-5, the V gene TRBV7-9; maybe TRBD2 (7 bases). The CDR3 has 13 amino acids. Germline V CDR1 and CDR2: SEHNR, FQNEAQ (reference sequence).

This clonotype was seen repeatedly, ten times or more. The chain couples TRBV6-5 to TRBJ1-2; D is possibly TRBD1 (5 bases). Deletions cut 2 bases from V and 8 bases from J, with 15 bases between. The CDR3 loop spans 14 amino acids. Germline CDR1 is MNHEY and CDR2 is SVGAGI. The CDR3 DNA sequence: TGTGCCAGCAGTTACGGGGCGGGCCTAGGAGGCTACACCTTC. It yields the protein CASSYGAGLGGYTF.

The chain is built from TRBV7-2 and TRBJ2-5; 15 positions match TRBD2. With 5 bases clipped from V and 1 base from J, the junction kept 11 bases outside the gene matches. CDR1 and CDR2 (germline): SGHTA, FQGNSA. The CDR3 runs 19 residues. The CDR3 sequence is CASSRQTGTSGRRQETQYF. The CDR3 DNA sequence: TGTGCCAGCAGCCGCCAGACCGGGACTAGCGGGAGGCGCCAAGAGACCCAGTACTTC.